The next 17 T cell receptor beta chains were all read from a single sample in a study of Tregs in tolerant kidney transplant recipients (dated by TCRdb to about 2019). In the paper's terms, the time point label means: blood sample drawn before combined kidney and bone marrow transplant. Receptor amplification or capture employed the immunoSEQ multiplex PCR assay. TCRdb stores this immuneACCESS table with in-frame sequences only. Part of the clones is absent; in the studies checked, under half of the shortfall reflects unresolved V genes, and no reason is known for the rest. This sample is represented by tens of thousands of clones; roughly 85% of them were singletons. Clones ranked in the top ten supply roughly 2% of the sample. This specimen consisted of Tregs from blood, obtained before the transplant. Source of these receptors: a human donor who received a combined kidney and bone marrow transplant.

The CDR3 is CASSRDRGNEKLFF. Written as DNA, the CDR3 is TGTGCCAGCAGCCGGGACAGGGGTAATGAAAAACTGTTTTTT. The genes are TRBV7-9 and TRBJ1-4; 10 bases fit TRBD1. From germline, CDR1 is SEHNR and CDR2 FQNEAQ (reference sequence). This CDR3 comprises 14 residues. The V gene end was trimmed by 5 bases and the J gene end by 4 bases; junction bases not matched to a gene: 1.

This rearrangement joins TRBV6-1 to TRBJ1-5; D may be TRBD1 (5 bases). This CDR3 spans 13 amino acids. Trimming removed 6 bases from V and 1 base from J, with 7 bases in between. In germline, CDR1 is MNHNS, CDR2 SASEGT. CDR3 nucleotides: TGTGCCAGCAGACGACAGAGCAATCAGCCCCAGCATTTT. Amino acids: CASRRQSNQPQHF.

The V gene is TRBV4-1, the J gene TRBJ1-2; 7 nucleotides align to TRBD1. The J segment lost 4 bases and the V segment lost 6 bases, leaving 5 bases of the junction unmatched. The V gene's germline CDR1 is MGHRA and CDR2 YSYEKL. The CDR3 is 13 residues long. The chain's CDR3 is CASRRTGSYGYTF. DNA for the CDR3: TGCGCCAGCAGACGGACAGGAAGCTATGGCTACACCTTC.

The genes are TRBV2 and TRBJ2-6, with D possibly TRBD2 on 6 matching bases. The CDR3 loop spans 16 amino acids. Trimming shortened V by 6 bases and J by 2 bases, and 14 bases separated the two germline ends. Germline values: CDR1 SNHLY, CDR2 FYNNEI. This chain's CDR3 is CASRGTSGAGANVLTF. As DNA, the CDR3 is TGTGCCAGCAGGGGAACTTCGGGGGCTGGGGCCAACGTCCTGACTTTC.

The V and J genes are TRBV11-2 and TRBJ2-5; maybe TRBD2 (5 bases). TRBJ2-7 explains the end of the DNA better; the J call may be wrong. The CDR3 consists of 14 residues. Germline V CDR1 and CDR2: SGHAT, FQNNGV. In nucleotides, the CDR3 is TGTGCCAGCAGCCCCCGGGCGGGCTCCTACGAGCAGTACTTC. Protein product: CASSPRAGSYEQYF.

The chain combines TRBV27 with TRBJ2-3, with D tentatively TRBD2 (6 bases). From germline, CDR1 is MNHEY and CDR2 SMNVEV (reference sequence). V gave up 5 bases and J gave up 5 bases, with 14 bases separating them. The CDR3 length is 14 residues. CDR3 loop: CASSGGLGIDTQYF. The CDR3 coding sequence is TGTGCCAGCAGTGGGGGACTGGGTATAGATACGCAGTATTTT.

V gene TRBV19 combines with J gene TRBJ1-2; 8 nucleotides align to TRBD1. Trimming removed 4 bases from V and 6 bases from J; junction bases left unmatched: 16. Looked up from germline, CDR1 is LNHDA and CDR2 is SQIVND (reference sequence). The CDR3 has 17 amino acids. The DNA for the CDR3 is TGTGCCAGTAGTAAAATGACAGGGGAGAGGCGGGCGGATGGCTACACCTTC. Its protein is CASSKMTGERRADGYTF.

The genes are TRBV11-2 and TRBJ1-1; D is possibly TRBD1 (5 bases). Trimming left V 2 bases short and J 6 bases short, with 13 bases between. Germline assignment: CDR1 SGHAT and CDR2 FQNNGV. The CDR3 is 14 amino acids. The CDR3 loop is CASSLFSRDSEAFF. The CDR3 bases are TGTGCCAGCAGCTTATTCTCCAGGGACTCTGAAGCTTTCTTT.

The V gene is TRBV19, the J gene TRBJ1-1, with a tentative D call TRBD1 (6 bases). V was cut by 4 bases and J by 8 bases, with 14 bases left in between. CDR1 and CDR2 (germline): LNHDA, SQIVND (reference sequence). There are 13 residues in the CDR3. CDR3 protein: CASSKGHLKEAFF. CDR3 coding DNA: TGTGCCAGTAGTAAGGGACACCTGAAAGAAGCTTTCTTT.

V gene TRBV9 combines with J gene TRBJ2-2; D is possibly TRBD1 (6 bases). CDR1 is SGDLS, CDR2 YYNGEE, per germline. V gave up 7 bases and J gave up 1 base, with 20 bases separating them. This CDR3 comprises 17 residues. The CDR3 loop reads CASGARRLQGNTGELFF. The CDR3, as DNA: TGTGCCAGCGGCGCCCGCCGGCTACAGGGGAACACCGGGGAGCTGTTTTTT. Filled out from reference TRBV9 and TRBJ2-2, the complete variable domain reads DSGVTQTPKHLITATGQRVTLRCSPRSGDLSVYWYQQSLDQGLQFLIQYYNGEERAKGNILERFSAQQFPDLHSELNLSSLELGDSALYFCASGARRLQGNTGELFFGEGSRLTVL.

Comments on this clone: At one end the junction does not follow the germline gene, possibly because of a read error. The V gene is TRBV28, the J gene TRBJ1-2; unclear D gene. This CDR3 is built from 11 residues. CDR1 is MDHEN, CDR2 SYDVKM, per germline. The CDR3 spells CASSLSGGYTF. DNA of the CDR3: TGTGCCAGCAGCTTATCGGGTGGCTACACCTTC.

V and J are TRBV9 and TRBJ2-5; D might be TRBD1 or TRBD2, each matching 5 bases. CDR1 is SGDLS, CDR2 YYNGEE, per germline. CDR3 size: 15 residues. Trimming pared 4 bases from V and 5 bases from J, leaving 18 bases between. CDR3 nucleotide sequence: TGTGCCAGCAGCCCCCGATGGGGTGGGACGGAGACCCAGTACTTC. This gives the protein CASSPRWGGTETQYF.

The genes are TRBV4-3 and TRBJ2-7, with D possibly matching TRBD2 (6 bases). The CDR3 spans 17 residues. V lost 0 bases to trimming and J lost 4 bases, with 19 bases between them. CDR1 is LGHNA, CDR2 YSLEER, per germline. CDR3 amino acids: CASSQDILLGGQYEQYF. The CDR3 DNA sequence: TGCGCCAGCAGCCAAGACATTCTACTGGGGGGTCAATACGAGCAGTACTTC.

The CDR3 region has the DNA TGTGCCAGCAGTTTTCCACAGGGCTTTGGGCCCCAGCATTTT. Translation gives CASSFPQGFGPQHF. The chain carries TRBV6-1 and TRBJ1-5, with D maybe TRBD1 (6 bases). CDR3 length: 14 amino acids. Germline V gene sequence: CDR1 MNHNS, CDR2 SASEGT. Between the trimmed V and J ends, which lost 5 bases and 9 bases, there was a span of 17 bases.

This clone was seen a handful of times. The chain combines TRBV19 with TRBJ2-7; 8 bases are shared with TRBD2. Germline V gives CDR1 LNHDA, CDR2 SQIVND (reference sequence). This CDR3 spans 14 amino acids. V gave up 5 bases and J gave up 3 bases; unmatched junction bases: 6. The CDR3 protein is CASSRSGAYYEQYF. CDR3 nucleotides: TGTGCCAGTAGTCGTAGCGGGGCATACTACGAGCAGTACTTC.

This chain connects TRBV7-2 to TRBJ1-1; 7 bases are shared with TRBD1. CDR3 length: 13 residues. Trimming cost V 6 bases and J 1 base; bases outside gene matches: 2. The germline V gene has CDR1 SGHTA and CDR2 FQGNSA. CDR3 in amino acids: CASRHRGNTEAFF. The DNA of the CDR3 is TGTGCCAGCAGACACAGGGGGAACACTGAAGCTTTCTTT.

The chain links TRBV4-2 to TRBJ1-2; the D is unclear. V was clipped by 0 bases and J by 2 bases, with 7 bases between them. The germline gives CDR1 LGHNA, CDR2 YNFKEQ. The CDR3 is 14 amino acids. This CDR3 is CASSQDATNYGYTF. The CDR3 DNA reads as TGTGCCAGCAGCCAAGACGCTACAAACTATGGCTACACCTTC.